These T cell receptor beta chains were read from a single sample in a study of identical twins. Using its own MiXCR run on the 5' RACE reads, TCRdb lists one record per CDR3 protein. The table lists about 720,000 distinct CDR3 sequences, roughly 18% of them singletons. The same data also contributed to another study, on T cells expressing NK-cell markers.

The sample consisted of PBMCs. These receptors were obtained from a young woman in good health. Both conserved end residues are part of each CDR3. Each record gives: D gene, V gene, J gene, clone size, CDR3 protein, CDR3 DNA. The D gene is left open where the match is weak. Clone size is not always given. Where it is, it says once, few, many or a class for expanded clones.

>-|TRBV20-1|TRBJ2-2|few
CSASPGSIAGELFF
TGCAGTGCAAGCCCCGGGTCCATCGCCGGGGAGCTGTTTTTT
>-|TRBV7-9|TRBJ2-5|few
CASSLYGTDQETQYF
TGTGCCAGCAGCTTGTACGGGACGGACCAAGAGACCCAGTACTTC
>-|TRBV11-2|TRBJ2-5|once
CASSLDRLTSGTQYF
TGTGCCAGCAGCTTAGATCGGCTGACCTCCGGGACCCAGTACTTC
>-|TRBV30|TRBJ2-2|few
CAWGRASSTGELFF
TGTGCCTGGGGACGGGCTAGCAGCACCGGGGAGCTGTTTTTT
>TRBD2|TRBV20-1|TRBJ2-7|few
CSALRRGSGRYEQYF
TGCAGTGCCCTACGTCGGGGTAGCGGGCGTTACGAGCAGTACTTC
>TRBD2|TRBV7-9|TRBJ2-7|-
CASSFGGTSGSSEQYF
TGTGCCAGCAGCTTCGGGGGAACTAGCGGGAGTAGTGAGCAGTACTTC
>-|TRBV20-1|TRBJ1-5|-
CSASPGLYLAVGQPQHF
TGCAGTGCTAGCCCGGGACTTTACCTGGCCGTGGGTCAGCCCCAGCATTTT
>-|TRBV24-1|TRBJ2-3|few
CATSRDTDTQYF
TGTGCCACCAGTCGCGATACAGATACGCAGTATTTT
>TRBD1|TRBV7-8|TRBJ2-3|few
CASSLLRQGTTDTQYF
TGTGCCAGCAGCTTATTACGACAGGGAACTACAGATACGCAGTATTTT
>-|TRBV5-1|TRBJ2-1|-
CASRPDRSGEQFF
TGCGCCAGCAGACCTGACAGGTCCGGGGAGCAGTTCTTC
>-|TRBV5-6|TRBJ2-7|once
CASGGGGAEQYF
TGTGCCAGCGGAGGGGGAGGCGCCGAGCAGTACTTC
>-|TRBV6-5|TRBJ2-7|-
CASSYGWGRTYEQYF
TGTGCCAGCAGTTACGGGTGGGGGAGGACCTACGAGCAGTACTTC
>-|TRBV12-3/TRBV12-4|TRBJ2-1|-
CASRKSGVVNEQFF
TGTGCCAGCAGGAAGTCAGGGGTGGTCAATGAGCAGTTCTTC
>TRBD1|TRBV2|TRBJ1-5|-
CASADRAGNQPQHF
TGTGCCAGCGCCGACAGGGCGGGAAATCAGCCCCAGCATTTT
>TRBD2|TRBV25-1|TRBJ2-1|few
CASSRTSVSYNEQFF
TGTGCCAGCAGCCGGACTAGCGTCTCCTACAATGAGCAGTTCTTC
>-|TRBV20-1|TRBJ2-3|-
CSARVSMTSSTDTQYF
TGCAGTGCTAGAGTCTCGATGACTTCTAGCACAGATACGCAGTATTTT
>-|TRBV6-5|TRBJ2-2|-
CASSYRPRADTGELFF
TGTGCCAGCAGTTACCGTCCCCGGGCCGACACCGGGGAGCTGTTTTTT
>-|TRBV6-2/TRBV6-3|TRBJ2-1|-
CASSPLRGSGYNEQFF
TGTGCCAGCAGCCCCCTACGAGGTAGCGGCTACAATGAGCAGTTCTTC
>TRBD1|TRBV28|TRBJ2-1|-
CAFSFHLGTGNTQNEQFF
TGTGCCTTCAGTTTCCACCTCGGGACAGGGAATACCCAGAATGAGCAGTTCTTC
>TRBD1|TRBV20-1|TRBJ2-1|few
CSAAGTGSYNEQFF
TGCAGTGCTGCCGGGACAGGGAGTTACAATGAGCAGTTCTTC
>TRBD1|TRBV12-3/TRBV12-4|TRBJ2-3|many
CASSPTGGHTQYF
TGTGCCAGCAGTCCCACAGGGGGTCATACGCAGTATTTT
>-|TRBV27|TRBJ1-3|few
CASSLFGGSGNTIYF
TGTGCCAGCAGTTTATTTGGGGGCTCTGGAAACACCATATATTTT
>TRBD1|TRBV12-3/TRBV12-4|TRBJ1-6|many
CASRDRDSPLHF
TGTGCCAGCAGAGACAGGGATTCACCCCTCCACTTT
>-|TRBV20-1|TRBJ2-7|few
CSARNLVDRTVSEQYF
TGCAGTGCTAGGAATCTGGTTGACAGGACCGTGAGTGAGCAGTACTTC
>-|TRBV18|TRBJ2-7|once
CASSPTRELYEQYF
TGTGCCAGCTCACCTACTCGGGAACTCTACGAGCAGTACTTC
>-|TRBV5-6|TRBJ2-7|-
CAMGTGTQYEQYF
TGTGCCATGGGCACCGGGACACAATACGAGCAGTACTTC
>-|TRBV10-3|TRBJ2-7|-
CAISSSAGPYEQYF
TGTGCCATCAGTTCTTCCGCGGGACCCTACGAGCAGTACTTC